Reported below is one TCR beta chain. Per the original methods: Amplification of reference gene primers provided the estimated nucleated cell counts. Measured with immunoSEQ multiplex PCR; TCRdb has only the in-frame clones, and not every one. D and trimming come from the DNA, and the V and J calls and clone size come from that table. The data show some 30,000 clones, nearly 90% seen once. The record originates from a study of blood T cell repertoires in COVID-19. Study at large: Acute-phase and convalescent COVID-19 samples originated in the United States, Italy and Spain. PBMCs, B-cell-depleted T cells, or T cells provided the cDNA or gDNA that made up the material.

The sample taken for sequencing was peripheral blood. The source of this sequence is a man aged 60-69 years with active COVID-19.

The CDR3 sequence: CATSDPKSPTGELFF. The CDR3 DNA reads TGTGCCACCAGTGACCCAAAAAGCCCCACCGGGGAGCTGTTTTTT. This sequence joins TRBV24-1 and TRBJ2-2; no clear D gene. The V end lost 4 bases, the J end lost 4 bases, and 12 bases lay between the germline ends. Germline V gene sequence: CDR1 KGHDR, CDR2 SFDVKD. The CDR3 is 15 amino acids.